These T cell receptor beta chains were read from a single sample in a study of blood T cell repertoires in COVID-19. Only in-frame clones appear in the TCRdb table, and some are missing; sequencing was by immunoSEQ multiplex PCR. The sample contains 350,000 to 400,000 clones, almost 90% of which appear only once. The sample comprised peripheral blood. The receptors here all came from a man younger than 35 with active or convalescent COVID-19. The conserved cysteine and the conserved F or W are not part of the CDR3 here. Fields, in order: V gene, CDR3 protein.

V gene: TRBV5-1; CDR3 protein: ASSLEQAGTSTDTQY
V gene: TRBV7-9; CDR3 protein: ASSSTDKRYTDTQY
V gene: TRBV7-7; CDR3 protein: ASTSDSTYNEQF
V gene: TRBV28; CDR3 protein: ASSFGQMNTEAF
V gene: TRBV29-1; CDR3 protein: SVGPTGGPANYGYT
V gene: TRBV10-3; CDR3 protein: ASAATNSPQF
V gene: TRBV19; CDR3 protein: ASSIGGPGELF
V gene: TRBV5-8; CDR3 protein: ASTDWGATNEKLF
V gene: TRBV7-6; CDR3 protein: ASSLGLAGVGTGELF
V gene: TRBV27; CDR3 protein: ASSWGQGAGEAF
V gene: TRBV28; CDR3 protein: ASSAAGVDTEAF
V gene: TRBV29-1; CDR3 protein: SVVRTSSYEQY
V gene: TRBV7-8; CDR3 protein: ASSSPTENPSNEQF
V gene: TRBV10-3; CDR3 protein: AISDPTGVAKNIQY
V gene: TRBV28; CDR3 protein: ASTSTRRSSYEQY
V gene: TRBV5-6; CDR3 protein: ASSLTGGNQPQH
V gene: TRBV6-6; CDR3 protein: ASKLADRVTYGYT
V gene: TRBV5-5; CDR3 protein: ASSLPLTGARYEQY
V gene: TRBV25-1; CDR3 protein: ASSESGTGGYGYT
V gene: TRBV28; CDR3 protein: ASSLLAGGHNEQF
V gene: TRBV3-1/TRBV3-2; CDR3 protein: ASSQVGASTGELF
V gene: TRBV15; CDR3 protein: ATSRLPWDGSSSYNEQF
V gene: TRBV18; CDR3 protein: ASSASWANTEAF
V gene: TRBV29-1; CDR3 protein: SVEDWTENYGYT
V gene: TRBV7-9; CDR3 protein: ASSLVRQGDGYT
V gene: TRBV19; CDR3 protein: ASSAQGQASNQPQH
V gene: TRBV11-2; CDR3 protein: ASSLPGGADYEQY
V gene: TRBV28; CDR3 protein: ASSPGLAGGLSSSYNEQF
V gene: TRBV29-1; CDR3 protein: SAWAGTPGNTIY
V gene: TRBV6-5; CDR3 protein: ASSSQTGTYNEQF
V gene: TRBV28; CDR3 protein: ASSLGPGAPRQPQH
V gene: TRBV7-2; CDR3 protein: ASSQGRSSYEQY
V gene: TRBV11-3; CDR3 protein: ASSLGQGATDTQY